A selection of T cell receptor beta chains follows, all from one sample in a study of T-cell memory formation after mild COVID-19. TCRdb re-analysed the 5' RACE reads in MiXCR, keeping a single row per CDR3 protein. The sample records approximately 400,000 distinct CDR3 sequences, more than 15% being singletons. The sequencing input was PBMCs or a T cell subset sorted from them (not recorded which). The source is a man between 18 and 29 years old who had mild COVID-19 (a few samples of this study predate the infection). Cell type and time point are not known. CDR3s include the opening cysteine and the closing phenylalanine or tryptophan. D genes are given only for firm matches. The size of a clone is reported for some rows only, either as once, few or many, or as a class for expanded clones.

d_call: TRBD1
j_call: TRBJ2-1
v_call: TRBV25-1
clone_size: -
cdr3_nt: TGTGCCAGCAAACGACAGGGTAGGACCTACAATGAGCAGTTCTTC
cdr3_aa: CASKRQGRTYNEQFF

d_call: -
j_call: TRBJ1-2
v_call: TRBV28
clone_size: many
cdr3_nt: TGTGCCAGCAGTTTTCCCAACTATGGCTACACCTTC
cdr3_aa: CASSFPNYGYTF

d_call: TRBD1
j_call: TRBJ1-2
v_call: TRBV7-9
clone_size: -
cdr3_nt: TGTGCCAGCAGTTCGACAGGGGAACCCCTGGACTATGGCTACACCTTC
cdr3_aa: CASSSTGEPLDYGYTF

d_call: -
j_call: TRBJ1-1
v_call: TRBV7-9
clone_size: -
cdr3_nt: TGTGCCAGCAGACCGACCCTCCTGGGGGCCACTGAAGCTTTCTTT
cdr3_aa: CASRPTLLGATEAFF

d_call: -
j_call: TRBJ1-5
v_call: TRBV29-1
clone_size: -
cdr3_nt: TGCAGCGTTGAATGGGCGGTCAATCAGCCCCAGCATTTT
cdr3_aa: CSVEWAVNQPQHF

d_call: -
j_call: TRBJ1-2
v_call: TRBV12-3/TRBV12-4
clone_size: many
cdr3_nt: TGTGCCAGCAGTTTAAGGCAGTTCTATGGCTACACCTTC
cdr3_aa: CASSLRQFYGYTF

d_call: -
j_call: TRBJ1-1
v_call: TRBV6-6
clone_size: -
cdr3_nt: TGTGCCAGCAATGAGCAGTCAGCTGAAGCTTTCTTT
cdr3_aa: CASNEQSAEAFF

d_call: -
j_call: TRBJ1-2
v_call: TRBV7-9
clone_size: few
cdr3_nt: TGTGCCAGCAGCTTAGGAGAGTCAGGCTATGGCTACACCTTC
cdr3_aa: CASSLGESGYGYTF

d_call: -
j_call: TRBJ2-1
v_call: TRBV6-5
clone_size: few
cdr3_nt: TGTGCCAGCAGTTACTCGATTGGGATGAATGAGCAGTTCTTC
cdr3_aa: CASSYSIGMNEQFF

d_call: TRBD1
j_call: TRBJ1-2
v_call: TRBV7-2
clone_size: -
cdr3_nt: TGTGCCAGCAGGGGTGGGACAGCCTTAAACTATGGCTACACCTTC
cdr3_aa: CASRGGTALNYGYTF

d_call: TRBD2
j_call: TRBJ2-4
v_call: TRBV30
clone_size: -
cdr3_nt: TGTGCCTGGAGGATAGCGGGGGGGGACATTCAGTACTTC
cdr3_aa: CAWRIAGGDIQYF